These 2 T cell receptor beta chains came from one sample sequenced in a study of CD4 T cells in relation to SARS-CoV-2 and coronaviruses. Which antigens these TCRs recognize remains unknown. The unexposed donors gave CD4+ T cells in about 2011-2018, prior to COVID-19. CD4+ T cells were isolated from the cells after around 10 days of culture. Clones were read by immunoSEQ multiplex PCR, and TCRdb kept only the in-frame ones, dropping some. The table includes around 18,000 clones, around three quarters detected once. The sequenced sample was CD4+ T cells from PBMCs, cultured in vitro. These receptor sequences come from a human donor in good health.

The chain combines TRBV11-3 with TRBJ1-1; D perhaps matches TRBD1 (5 bases). V lost 9 bases to trimming and J lost 1 base, with 9 bases between them. Germline V gives CDR1 SGHNT, CDR2 YENEEA. The length of the CDR3 is 12 residues. Written as DNA, the CDR3 is TGTGCCAGATACACAGGGAACACTGAAGCTTTCTTT. Amino acid sequence: CARYTGNTEAFF.

The J gene is TRBJ2-1, the V gene TRBV18, with TRBD1 matching 7 bases. V trimming: 4 bases; J trimming: 5 bases; junction bases outside the gene matches: 11. Looked up from germline, CDR1 is KGHSH and CDR2 is LQKENI. There are 16 residues in the CDR3. The CDR3 sequence: CASSLTLTGFHNEQFF. The DNA for the CDR3 is TGTGCCAGCTCACTAACTTTGACAGGGTTCCACAATGAGCAGTTCTTC. The complete variable domain, with remaining parts taken from reference TRBV18 and TRBJ2-1, reads NAGVMQNPRHLVRRRGQEARLRCSPMKGHSHVYWYRQLPEEGLKFMVYLQKENIIDESGMPKERFSAEFPKEGPSILRIQQVVRGDSAAYFCASSLTLTGFHNEQFFGPGTRLTVL.